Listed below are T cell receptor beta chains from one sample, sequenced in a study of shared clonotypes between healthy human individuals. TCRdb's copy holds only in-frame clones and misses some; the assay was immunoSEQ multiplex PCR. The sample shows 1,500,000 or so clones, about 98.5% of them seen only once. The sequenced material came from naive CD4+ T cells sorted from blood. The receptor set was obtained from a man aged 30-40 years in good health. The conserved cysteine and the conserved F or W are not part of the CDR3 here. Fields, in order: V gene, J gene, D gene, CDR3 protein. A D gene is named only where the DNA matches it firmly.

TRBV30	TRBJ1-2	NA	AWSVWGPNYGYT
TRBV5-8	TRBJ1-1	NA	ASSLQGVDLGEAF
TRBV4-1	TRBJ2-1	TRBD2	ASSQEAGPKMGEQF
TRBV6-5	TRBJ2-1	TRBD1	ASRRTGDNEQF
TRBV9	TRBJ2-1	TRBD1	ASSMRQGFGDEQF
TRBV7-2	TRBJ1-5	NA	ASSLDRGNQPQH
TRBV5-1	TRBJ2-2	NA	ASSFVSPGELF
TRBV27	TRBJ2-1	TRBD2	ATGTSGYNEQF
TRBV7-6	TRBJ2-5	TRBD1	ASKLTGGEETQY
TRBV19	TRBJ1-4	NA	ASSTGGGFEKLF
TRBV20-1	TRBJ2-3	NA	SASFRDTQY
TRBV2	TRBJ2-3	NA	ASSGSASDTDTQY
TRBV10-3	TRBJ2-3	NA	AISESPVAGTDTQY
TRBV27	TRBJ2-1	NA	ASSVNRVSYNEQF
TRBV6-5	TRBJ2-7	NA	ASSYSAGLVNEQY
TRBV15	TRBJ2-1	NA	ATSRGYAELF
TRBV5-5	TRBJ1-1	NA	ASSPTVNMNTEAF
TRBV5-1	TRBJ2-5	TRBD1	ASSLWGQGQETQY
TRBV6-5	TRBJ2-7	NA	ASSYATSSYEQY
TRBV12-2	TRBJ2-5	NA	ASRLTVAGIEETQY
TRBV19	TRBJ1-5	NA	ASSIRETGGYQPQH
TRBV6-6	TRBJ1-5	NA	ASSLDGNQPQH
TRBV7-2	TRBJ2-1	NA	ASSVTRYNEQF
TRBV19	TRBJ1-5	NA	ASSIEGNQPQH
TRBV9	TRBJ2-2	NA	ASGQYKTPIANTGELF
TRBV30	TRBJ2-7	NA	AGIKASSYEQY
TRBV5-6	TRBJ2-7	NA	ASSLDRSYEQY
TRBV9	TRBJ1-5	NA	ASSVAGTRGQPQH
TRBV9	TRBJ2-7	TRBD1	ASGPTGATYEQY
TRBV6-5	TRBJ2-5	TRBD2	ASNGGYQEY